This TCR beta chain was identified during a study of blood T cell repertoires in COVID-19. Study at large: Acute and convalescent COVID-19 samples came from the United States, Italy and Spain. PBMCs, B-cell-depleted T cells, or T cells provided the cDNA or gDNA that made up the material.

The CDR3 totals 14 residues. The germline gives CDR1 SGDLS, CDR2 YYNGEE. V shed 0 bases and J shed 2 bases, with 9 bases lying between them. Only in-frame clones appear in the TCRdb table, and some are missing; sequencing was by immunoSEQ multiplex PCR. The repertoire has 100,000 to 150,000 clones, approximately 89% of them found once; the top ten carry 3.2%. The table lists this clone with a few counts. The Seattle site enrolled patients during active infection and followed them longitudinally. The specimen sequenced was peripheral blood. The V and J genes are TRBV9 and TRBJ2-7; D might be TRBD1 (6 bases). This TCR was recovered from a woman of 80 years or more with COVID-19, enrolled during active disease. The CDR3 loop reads CASSVGTAPYEQYF. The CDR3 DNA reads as TGTGCCAGCAGCGTAGGGACAGCTCCCTACGAGCAGTACTTC.